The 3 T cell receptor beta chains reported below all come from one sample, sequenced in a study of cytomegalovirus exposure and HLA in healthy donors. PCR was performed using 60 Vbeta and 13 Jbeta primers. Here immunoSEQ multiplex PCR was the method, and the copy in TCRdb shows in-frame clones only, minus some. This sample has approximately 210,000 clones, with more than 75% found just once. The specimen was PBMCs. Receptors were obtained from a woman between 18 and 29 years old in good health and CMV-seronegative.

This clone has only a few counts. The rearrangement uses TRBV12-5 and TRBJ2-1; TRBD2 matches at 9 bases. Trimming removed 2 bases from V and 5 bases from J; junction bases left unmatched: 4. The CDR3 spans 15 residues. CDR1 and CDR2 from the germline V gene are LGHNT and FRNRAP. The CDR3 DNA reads TGTGCTAGTGGTTTGAGACTAGCGGACCACAATGAGCAGTTCTTC. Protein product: CASGLRLADHNEQFF. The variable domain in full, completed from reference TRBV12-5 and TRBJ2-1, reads DARVTQTPRHKVTEMGQEVTMRCQPILGHNTVFWYRQTMMQGLELLAYFRNRAPLDDSGMPKDRFSAEMPDATLATLKIQPSEPRDSAVYFCASGLRLADHNEQFFGPGTRLTVL.

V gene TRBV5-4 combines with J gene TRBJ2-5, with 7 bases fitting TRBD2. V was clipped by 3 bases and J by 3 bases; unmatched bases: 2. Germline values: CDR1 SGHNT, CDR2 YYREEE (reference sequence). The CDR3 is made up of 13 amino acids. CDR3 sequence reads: CASSSLAEETQYF. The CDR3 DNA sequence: TGTGCCAGCAGCTCTCTAGCGGAAGAGACCCAGTACTTC.

The chain's CDR3 is CASSIGGLVSYEQYF. For the CDR3, the DNA is TGTGCCAGCAGTATCGGGGGACTAGTCTCCTACGAGCAGTACTTC. The rearrangement uses TRBV11-3 and TRBJ2-7; 8 nucleotides line up with TRBD2. Looked up from germline, CDR1 is SGHNT and CDR2 is YENEEA. J gave up 0 bases and V 6 bases, and 7 bases lay outside the gene matches. This CDR3 comprises 15 residues.